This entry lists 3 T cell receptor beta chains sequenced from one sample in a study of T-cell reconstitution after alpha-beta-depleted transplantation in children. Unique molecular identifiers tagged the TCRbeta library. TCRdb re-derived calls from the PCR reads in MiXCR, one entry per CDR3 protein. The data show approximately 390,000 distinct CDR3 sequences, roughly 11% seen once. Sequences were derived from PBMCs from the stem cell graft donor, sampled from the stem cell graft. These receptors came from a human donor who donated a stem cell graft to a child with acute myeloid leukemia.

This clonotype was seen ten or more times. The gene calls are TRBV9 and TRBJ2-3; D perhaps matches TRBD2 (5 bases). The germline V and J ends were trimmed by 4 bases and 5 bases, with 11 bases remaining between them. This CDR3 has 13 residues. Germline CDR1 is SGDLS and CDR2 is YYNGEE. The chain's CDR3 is CASSPRTRDTQYF. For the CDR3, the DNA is TGTGCCAGCAGCCCCCGAACTAGAGATACGCAGTATTTT.

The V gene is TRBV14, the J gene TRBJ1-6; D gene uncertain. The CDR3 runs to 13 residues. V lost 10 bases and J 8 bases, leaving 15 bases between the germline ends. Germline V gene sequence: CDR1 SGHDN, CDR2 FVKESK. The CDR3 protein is CATAYMADSPLHF. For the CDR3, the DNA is TGTGCCACGGCTTACATGGCGGATTCACCCCTCCACTTT.

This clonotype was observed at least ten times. The CDR3 nucleotides are TGTGCCATCAGTGAGATAGGGGATACGCAGTATTTT. Encoded protein: CAISEIGDTQYF. The chain carries TRBV10-3 and TRBJ2-3; D gene ambiguous. The CDR3 loop spans 12 amino acids. Germline V gives CDR1 ENHRY, CDR2 SYGVKD. The ends were cut back, 2 bases at V and 6 bases at J, with 6 bases in the middle.